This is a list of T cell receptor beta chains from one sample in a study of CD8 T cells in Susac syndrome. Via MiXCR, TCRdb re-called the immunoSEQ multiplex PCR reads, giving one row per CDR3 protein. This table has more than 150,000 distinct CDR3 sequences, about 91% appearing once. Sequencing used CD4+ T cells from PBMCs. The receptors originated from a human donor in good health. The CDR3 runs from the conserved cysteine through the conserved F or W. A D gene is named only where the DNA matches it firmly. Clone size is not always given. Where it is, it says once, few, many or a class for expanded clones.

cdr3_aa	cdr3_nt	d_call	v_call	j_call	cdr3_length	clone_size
CAWSDSVETQYF	TGTGCCTGGAGTGATAGCGTTGAGACCCAGTACTTC	NA	TRBV30	TRBJ2-5	12	NA
CASSVESGTTIYF	TGTGCCAGCAGCGTAGAATCCGGGACCACCATATATTTT	NA	TRBV9	TRBJ1-3	13	NA
CASSRSYSNQPQHF	TGTGCCAGCAGTAGGTCATATAGCAATCAGCCCCAGCATTTT	NA	TRBV6-1	TRBJ1-5	14	few
CASSLGTGFTGELFF	TGTGCCAGCAGCTTAGGGACAGGGTTCACCGGGGAGCTGTTTTTT	TRBD1	TRBV7-3	TRBJ2-2	15	NA
CASSSGTGRGTEAFF	TGCGCCAGCAGCTCAGGGACAGGGCGGGGCACTGAAGCTTTCTTT	TRBD1	TRBV5-1	TRBJ1-1	15	NA
CASSPGPGRSTEAFF	TGTGCCAGCAGCCCAGGACCGGGGAGAAGTACTGAAGCTTTCTTT	NA	TRBV7-2	TRBJ1-1	15	NA
CSATPGGPDEAFF	TGCAGTGCTACCCCGGGGGGTCCGGATGAGGCTTTCTTT	NA	TRBV20-1	TRBJ1-1	13	NA
CASSPTGGVAYEQYF	TGTGCCAGCAGTCCAACAGGGGGGGTGGCCTACGAGCAGTACTTC	NA	TRBV12-3/TRBV12-4	TRBJ2-7	15	once
CASSLDSDYGYTF	TGTGCCAGCAGCTTAGATTCGGACTATGGCTACACCTTC	NA	TRBV7-9	TRBJ1-2	13	few
CASSPSGVLYEQYF	TGTGCCAGCAGCCCTAGCGGGGTTCTTTACGAGCAGTACTTC	TRBD2	TRBV9	TRBJ2-7	14	NA
CASSRGSGRAGNEQFF	TGTGCCAGCAGCCGAGGTAGCGGGAGGGCCGGCAATGAGCAGTTCTTC	TRBD2	TRBV3-1	TRBJ2-1	16	NA
CAIRPGATNEKLFF	TGTGCCATCAGACCGGGCGCAACTAATGAAAAACTGTTTTTT	NA	TRBV10-3	TRBJ1-4	14	NA
CASSIREIGGYTF	TGTGCCAGTAGTATAAGGGAAATTGGAGGCTACACCTTC	NA	TRBV19	TRBJ1-2	13	NA
CATSPLTGLNTEAFF	TGTGCCACCAGCCCCCTGACAGGGTTGAACACTGAAGCTTTCTTT	TRBD1	TRBV15	TRBJ1-1	15	NA
CASSPPAGGRYNEQFF	TGTGCCAGCTCACCACCGGCGGGGGGCCGATACAATGAGCAGTTCTTC	TRBD2	TRBV18	TRBJ2-1	16	NA
CASSSKTGANYGYTF	TGTGCCAGCAGCTCGAAGACAGGGGCGAACTATGGCTACACCTTC	TRBD1	TRBV7-2	TRBJ1-2	15	once
CASSSRNRGNTQYF	TGTGCCAGCAGCTCTCGAAACAGGGGAAATACGCAGTATTTT	TRBD1	TRBV28	TRBJ2-3	14	once
CASSEEEYNEQFF	TGTGCCAGCAGTGAGGAAGAATACAATGAGCAGTTCTTC	NA	TRBV6-1	TRBJ2-1	13	NA
CASSPPGPTRGYTF	TGTGCCAGCTCACCACCGGGACCCACCAGAGGCTACACCTTC	NA	TRBV18	TRBJ1-2	14	NA
CASSTRQAADTQYF	TGTGCCAGTAGTACGCGACAGGCCGCGGATACGCAGTATTTT	NA	TRBV19	TRBJ2-3	14	NA
CASSERQGTREAFF	TGTGCCAGCAGCGAACGACAGGGGACCCGAGAAGCTTTCTTT	TRBD1	TRBV7-9	TRBJ1-1	14	once
CSVETGSETQYF	TGCAGCGTTGAAACAGGGTCAGAGACCCAGTACTTC	NA	TRBV29-1	TRBJ2-5	12	NA
CASSPREGRTEAFF	TGTGCCAGCAGTCCAAGGGAGGGCCGTACTGAAGCTTTCTTT	NA	TRBV27	TRBJ1-1	14	NA
CASSHWTSGTYEQYF	TGTGCCAGCAGCCACTGGACTAGCGGTACCTACGAGCAGTACTTC	TRBD2	TRBV7-8	TRBJ2-7	15	NA
CASSPNQETQYF	TGTGCCAGCTCACCCAACCAAGAGACCCAGTACTTC	NA	TRBV5-1	TRBJ2-5	12	NA
CASRTDLAGGNTGELFF	TGTGCCAGCAGAACCGACTTAGCGGGGGGGAACACCGGGGAGCTGTTTTTT	TRBD2	TRBV5-4	TRBJ2-2	17	NA
CASSYTGTEETQYF	TGTGCCAGCAGTTACACCGGGACCGAAGAGACCCAGTACTTC	NA	TRBV6-6	TRBJ2-5	14	NA
CASSPSTSSGLAGGSSYEQYF	TGTGCCAGCAGCCCCTCCACTTCATCAGGGCTAGCGGGAGGGTCCTCCTACGAGCAGTACTTC	TRBD2	TRBV7-3	TRBJ2-7	21	NA
CASQYRGNTEAFF	TGTGCCAGCCAATACAGGGGGAACACTGAAGCTTTCTTT	TRBD1	TRBV6-2/TRBV6-3	TRBJ1-1	13	NA
CASSSSAGDRETQYF	TGTGCCAGCAGCTCCTCGGCAGGGGACAGGGAGACCCAGTACTTC	TRBD1	TRBV9	TRBJ2-5	15	NA
CSARDSGANVLTF	TGCAGTGCTAGGGACTCTGGGGCCAACGTCCTGACTTTC	NA	TRBV20-1	TRBJ2-6	13	NA
CASSPGSSYNEQFF	TGTGCCAGCTCACCAGGGAGCTCCTACAATGAGCAGTTCTTC	NA	TRBV18	TRBJ2-1	14	few
CASSPYTDTEAFF	TGTGCCAGCAGTCCATACACGGACACTGAAGCTTTCTTT	NA	TRBV6-6	TRBJ1-1	13	once
CASSVGVPPGTGGNYEQYF	TGTGCCAGCAGCGTAGGGGTTCCCCCGGGGACAGGGGGCAATTACGAGCAGTACTTC	TRBD1	TRBV9	TRBJ2-7	19	NA
CASSYAGTSGYEQYF	TGTGCCAGCAGTTACGCCGGGACTAGCGGCTACGAGCAGTACTTC	TRBD2	TRBV6-2/TRBV6-3	TRBJ2-7	15	NA
CASRSGGQNTGELFF	TGTGCCAGCAGAAGCGGGGGGCAGAACACCGGGGAGCTGTTTTTT	TRBD2	TRBV2	TRBJ2-2	15	NA
CASKGGLGSPLHF	TGTGCCAGCAAAGGGGGATTGGGTTCACCCCTCCACTTT	NA	TRBV10-3	TRBJ1-6	13	NA
CSARDRQGGGTEAFF	TGCAGTGCTAGAGATAGGCAGGGTGGGGGCACTGAAGCTTTCTTT	NA	TRBV20-1	TRBJ1-1	15	NA
CSAGGGNNEQFF	TGCAGCGCAGGAGGGGGGAACAATGAGCAGTTCTTC	NA	TRBV29-1	TRBJ2-1	12	NA